The clone carrying this T cell receptor (delta chain) is termed medium-sized (0.01 to 0.1%). This specimen includes other DNA sequences encoding the same CDR3. TCRdb used CATT to re-call clones from the reads. The sample carries roughly 14,000 delta-chain clones, roughly 7.3% recorded once. The germline V gene has CDR1 GEAIGNYY and CDR2 EKD. The V end was cut by 0 bases, the J end by 1 base, with 8 bases between. This CDR3 spans 14 amino acids. This sample was included in a study of gamma-delta chains in newborns, infants, children. Study context: Innate gammadelta T cells reportedly expand polyclonally right after birth, driven by microbial exposure, per the title.

V gene TRDV2 combines with J gene TRDJ1; TRDD3 is a possible D gene (6 bases). Sequencing was performed on blood. This sequence originates from a child who was a newborn, infant or young child, either healthy, febrile or measles-vaccinated (not recorded which). The DNA of the CDR3 is TGTGCCTGTGACACCGTTGGGGGCACCGATAAACTCATCTTT. It translates to CACDTVGGTDKLIF.